The T cell receptor (beta chain) under discussion was sequenced for a study of cytomegalovirus exposure and HLA in healthy donors. Overall study findings and caveats: A cluster of highly shared sequence variants was likely a sequencing artifact. Using a false discovery rate of 0.05, a later analysis showed that 16,951 TCR beta sequences were associated with HLA alleles. For TCR beta chains, V- and J-gene trimming was later linked to a missense DCLRE1C variant.

The CDR3 loop spans 16 amino acids. J was trimmed by 3 bases and V by 6 bases; bases with no gene match: 10. The germline V gene encodes CDR1 MNHNY and CDR2 SVGAGI (reference sequence). PCR amplification relied on 60 Vbeta primers (plus 13 Jbeta primers). Only in-frame clones appear in the TCRdb table, and some are missing; sequencing was by immunoSEQ multiplex PCR. The sample shows some 110,000 clones, roughly 71% of them seen only once. A word on this clone: No antigen is known for it.

The chain is built from TRBV6-6 and TRBJ1-3, with TRBD1 matching 8 bases. This receptor was obtained from a woman aged 45-65 years in good health and CMV-seropositive. Sequencing was done on a sample of PBMCs. For the CDR3, the DNA is TGTGCCAGCAGCACGACCCAGGGGGCGCTTGGAAACACCATATATTTT. Its translation: CASSTTQGALGNTIYF.